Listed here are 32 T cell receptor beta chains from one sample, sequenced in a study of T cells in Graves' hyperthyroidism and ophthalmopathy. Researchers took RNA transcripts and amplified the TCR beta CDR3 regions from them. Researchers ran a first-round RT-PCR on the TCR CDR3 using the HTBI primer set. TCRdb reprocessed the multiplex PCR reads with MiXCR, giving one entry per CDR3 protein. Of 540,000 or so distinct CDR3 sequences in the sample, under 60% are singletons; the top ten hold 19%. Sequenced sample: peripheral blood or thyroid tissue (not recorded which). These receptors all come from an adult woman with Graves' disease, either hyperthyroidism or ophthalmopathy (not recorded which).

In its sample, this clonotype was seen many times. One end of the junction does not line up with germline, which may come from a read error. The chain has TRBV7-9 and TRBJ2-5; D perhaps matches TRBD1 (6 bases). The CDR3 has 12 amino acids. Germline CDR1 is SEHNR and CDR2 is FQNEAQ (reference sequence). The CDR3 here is CASSLADGRGNF. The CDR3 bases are TGTGCCAGCAGCTTAGCGGACGGCAGGGGCAACTTC.

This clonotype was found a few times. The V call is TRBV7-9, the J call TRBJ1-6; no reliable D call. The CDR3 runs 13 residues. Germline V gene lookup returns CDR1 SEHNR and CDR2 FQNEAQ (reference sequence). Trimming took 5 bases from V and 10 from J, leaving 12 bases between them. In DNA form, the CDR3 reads TGTGCCAGCAGCCCAACCAGCGGCTCACCCCTCCACTTT. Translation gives CASSPTSGSPLHF.

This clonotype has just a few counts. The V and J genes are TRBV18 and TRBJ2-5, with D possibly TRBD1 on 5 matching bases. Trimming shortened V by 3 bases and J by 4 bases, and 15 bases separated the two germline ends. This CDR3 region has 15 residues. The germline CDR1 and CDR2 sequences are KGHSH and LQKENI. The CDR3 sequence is CASSPRIPQGETQYF. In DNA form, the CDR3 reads TGTGCCAGCTCACCCCGGATCCCCCAGGGAGAGACCCAGTACTTC.

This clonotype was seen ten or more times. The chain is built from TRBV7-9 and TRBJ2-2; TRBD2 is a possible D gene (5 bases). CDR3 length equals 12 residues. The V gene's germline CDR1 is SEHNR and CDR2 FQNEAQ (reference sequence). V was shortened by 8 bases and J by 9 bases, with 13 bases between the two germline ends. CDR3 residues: CASGEGSRELFF. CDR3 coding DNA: TGTGCCAGCGGAGAGGGATCGCGGGAGCTGTTTTTT.

CDR3 coding DNA: TGCAGTGCTAGAGTCACTAACGTCCTGACTTTC. It specifies CSARVTNVLTF. V gene TRBV20-1 combines with J gene TRBJ2-6; D is unclear. Germline V gene data show CDR1 as DFQATT and CDR2 as SNEGSKA (reference sequence). The CDR3 is made up of 11 amino acids. Trimming left V 1 base short and J 10 bases short, with 5 bases between.

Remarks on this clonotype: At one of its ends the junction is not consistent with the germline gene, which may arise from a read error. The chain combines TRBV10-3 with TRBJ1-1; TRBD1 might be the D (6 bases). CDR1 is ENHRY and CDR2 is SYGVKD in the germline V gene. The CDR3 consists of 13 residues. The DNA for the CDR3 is TGTGCCGCCTCACAGGGTGTGAACACTGAAGCTTTCTTC. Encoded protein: CAASQGVNTEAFF.

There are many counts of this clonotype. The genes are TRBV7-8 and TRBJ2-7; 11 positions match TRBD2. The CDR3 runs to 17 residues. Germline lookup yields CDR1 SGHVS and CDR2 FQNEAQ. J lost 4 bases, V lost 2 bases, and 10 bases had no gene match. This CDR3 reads CASSLNRATSGSYEQYF. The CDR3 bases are TGTGCCAGCAGCTTAAACCGGGCCACTAGCGGGAGTTACGAGCAGTACTTC.

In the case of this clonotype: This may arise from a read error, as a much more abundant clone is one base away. The CDR3 DNA follows: TGCGCCAGCAGCCGAATCGTGGGAGAAAAACTGTTTTTT. This sequence encodes CASSRIVGEKLFF. This chain links TRBV4-1 with TRBJ1-4; D not resolved. Trimming left V 4 bases short and J 8 bases short, with 11 bases between. Per the germline V gene, CDR1 is MGHRA and CDR2 is YSYEKL. The CDR3 runs 13 residues.

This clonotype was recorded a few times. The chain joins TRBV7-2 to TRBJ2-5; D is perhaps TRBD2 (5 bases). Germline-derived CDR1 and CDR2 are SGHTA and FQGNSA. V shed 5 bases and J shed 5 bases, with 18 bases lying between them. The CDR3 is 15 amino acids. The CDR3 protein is CASSPGGARRETQYF. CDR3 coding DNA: TGTGCCAGCAGCCCCGGCGGAGCCAGGAGGGAGACCCAGTACTTC.

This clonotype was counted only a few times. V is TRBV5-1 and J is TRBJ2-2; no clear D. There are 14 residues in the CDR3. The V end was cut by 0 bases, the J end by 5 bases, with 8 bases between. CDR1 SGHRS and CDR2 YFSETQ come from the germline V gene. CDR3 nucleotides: TGCGCCAGCAGCTTGGCCGTAACAACCGGGGAGCTGTTTTTT. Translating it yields CASSLAVTTGELFF.

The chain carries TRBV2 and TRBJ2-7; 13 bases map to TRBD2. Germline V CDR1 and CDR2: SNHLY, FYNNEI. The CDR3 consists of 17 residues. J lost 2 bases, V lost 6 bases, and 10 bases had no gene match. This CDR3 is CASSATPGTSGTYEQYF. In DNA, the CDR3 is TGTGCCAGCAGCGCAACGCCTGGGACTAGCGGGACCTACGAGCAGTACTTC.

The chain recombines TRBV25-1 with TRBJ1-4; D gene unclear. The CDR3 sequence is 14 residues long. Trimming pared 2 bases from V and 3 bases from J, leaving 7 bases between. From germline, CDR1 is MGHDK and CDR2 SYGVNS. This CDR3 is CASSEVEANEKLFF. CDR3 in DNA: TGTGCCAGCAGTGAAGTGGAGGCTAATGAAAAACTGTTTTTT.

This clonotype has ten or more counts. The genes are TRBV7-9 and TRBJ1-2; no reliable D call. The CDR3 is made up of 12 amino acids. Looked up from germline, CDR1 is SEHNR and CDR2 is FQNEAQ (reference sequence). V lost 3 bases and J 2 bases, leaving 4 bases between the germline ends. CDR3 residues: CASSLHNYGYTF. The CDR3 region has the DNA TGTGCCAGCAGCTTGCACAACTATGGCTACACCTTC.

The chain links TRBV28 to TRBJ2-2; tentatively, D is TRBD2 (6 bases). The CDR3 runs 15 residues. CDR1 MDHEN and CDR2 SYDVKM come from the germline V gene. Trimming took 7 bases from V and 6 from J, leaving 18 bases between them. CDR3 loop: CASISWRRGAGELFF. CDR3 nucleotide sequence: TGTGCCAGCATTTCTTGGAGGCGGGGTGCCGGGGAGCTGTTTTTT.

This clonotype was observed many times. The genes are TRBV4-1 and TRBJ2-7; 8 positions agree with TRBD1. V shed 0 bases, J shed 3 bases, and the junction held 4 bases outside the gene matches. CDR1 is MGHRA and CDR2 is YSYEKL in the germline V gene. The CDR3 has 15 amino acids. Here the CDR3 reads CASSQEDRARYEQYF. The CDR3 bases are TGCGCCAGCAGCCAAGAGGACAGGGCGCGCTACGAGCAGTACTTC.

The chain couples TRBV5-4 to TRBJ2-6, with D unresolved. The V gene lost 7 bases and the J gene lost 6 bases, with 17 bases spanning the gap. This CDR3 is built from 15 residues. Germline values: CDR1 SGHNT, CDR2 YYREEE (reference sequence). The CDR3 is CASCPELSSANVLTF. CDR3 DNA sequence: TGTGCCAGCTGCCCGGAATTAAGTTCGGCCAACGTCCTGACTTTC.

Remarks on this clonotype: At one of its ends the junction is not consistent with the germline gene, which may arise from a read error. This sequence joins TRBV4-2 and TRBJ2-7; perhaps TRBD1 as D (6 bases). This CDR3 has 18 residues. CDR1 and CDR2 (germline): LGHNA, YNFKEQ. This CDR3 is CTSSQDGRGGDLHYEQYF. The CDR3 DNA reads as TGTACCAGCAGCCAAGATGGGCGAGGGGGAGACCTTCATTACGAGCAGTACTTC.

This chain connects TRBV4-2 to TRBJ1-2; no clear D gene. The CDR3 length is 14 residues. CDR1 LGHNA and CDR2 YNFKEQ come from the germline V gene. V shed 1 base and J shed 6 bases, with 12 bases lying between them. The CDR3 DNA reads TGTGCCAGCAGCCAAGGGCCGGCCCGGGATGGCTACACCTTC. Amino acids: CASSQGPARDGYTF.

CDR3 residues: CASSEIRRVRTGNTIYF. The CDR3, as DNA: TGCGCCAGCAGTGAGATCCGACGCGTCAGGACTGGAAACACCATATATTTT. V gene TRBV10-1 combines with J gene TRBJ1-3, with D unresolved. This CDR3 is 17 amino acids long. Per the germline V gene, CDR1 is WNHNN and CDR2 is SYGVQD (reference sequence). Trimming removed 2 bases at V and 2 bases at J, with 16 bases between.

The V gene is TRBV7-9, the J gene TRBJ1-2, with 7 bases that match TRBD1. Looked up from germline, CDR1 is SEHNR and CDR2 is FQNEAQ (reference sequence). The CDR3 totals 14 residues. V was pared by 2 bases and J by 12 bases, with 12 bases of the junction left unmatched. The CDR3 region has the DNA TGTGCCAGCAGCTTAAGGGGGCCGAGCTCTGGAAACACCTTC. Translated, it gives CASSLRGPSSGNTF. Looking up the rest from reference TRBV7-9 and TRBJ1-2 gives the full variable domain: DTGVSQNPRHKITKRGQNVTFRCDPISEHNRLYWYRQTLGQGPEFLTYFQNEAQLEKSRLLSDRFSAERPKGSFSTLEIQRTEQGDSAMYLCASSLRGPSSGNTFGSGTRLTVV.

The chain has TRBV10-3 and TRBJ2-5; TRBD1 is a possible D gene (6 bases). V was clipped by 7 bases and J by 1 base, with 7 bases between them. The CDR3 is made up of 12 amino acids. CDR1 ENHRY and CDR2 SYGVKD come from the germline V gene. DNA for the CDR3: TGTGCCATCAAGGACAGCCAAGAGACCCAGTACTTC. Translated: CAIKDSQETQYF.

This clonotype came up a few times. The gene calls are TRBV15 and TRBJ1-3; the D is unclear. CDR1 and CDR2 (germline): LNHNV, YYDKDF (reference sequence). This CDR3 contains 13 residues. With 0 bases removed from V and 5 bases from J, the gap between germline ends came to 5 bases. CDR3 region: CATSREYRNTIYF. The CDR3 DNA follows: TGTGCCACCAGCAGAGAGTATCGAAACACCATATATTTT.

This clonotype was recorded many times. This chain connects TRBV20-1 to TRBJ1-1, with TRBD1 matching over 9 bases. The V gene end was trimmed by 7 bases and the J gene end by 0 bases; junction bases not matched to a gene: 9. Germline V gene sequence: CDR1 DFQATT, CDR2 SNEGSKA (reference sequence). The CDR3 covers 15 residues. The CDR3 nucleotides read TGCAGTGGGGGTACAGGGGGCTCCATGAACACTGAAGCTTTCTTT. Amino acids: CSGGTGGSMNTEAFF.

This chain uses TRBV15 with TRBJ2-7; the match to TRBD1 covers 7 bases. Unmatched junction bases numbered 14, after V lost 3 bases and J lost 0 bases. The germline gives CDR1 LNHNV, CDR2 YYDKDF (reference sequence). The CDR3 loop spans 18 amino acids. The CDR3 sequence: CATSSNRVRGTVSYEQYF. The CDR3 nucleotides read TGTGCCACCAGCAGCAACAGGGTGAGGGGGACAGTCTCCTACGAGCAGTACTTC.

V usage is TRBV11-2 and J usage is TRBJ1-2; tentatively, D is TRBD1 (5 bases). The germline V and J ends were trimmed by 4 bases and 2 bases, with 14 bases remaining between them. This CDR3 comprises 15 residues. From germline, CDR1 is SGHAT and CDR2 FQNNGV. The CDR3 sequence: CASSSAGTANYGYTF. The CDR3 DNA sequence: TGTGCCAGCAGCTCAGCCGGGACGGCGAACTATGGCTACACCTTC. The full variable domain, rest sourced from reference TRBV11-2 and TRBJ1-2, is EAGVAQSPRYKIIEKRQSVAFWCNPISGHATLYWYQQILGQGPKLLIQFQNNGVVDDSQLPKDRFSAERLKGVDSTLKIQPAKLEDSAVYLCASSSAGTANYGYTFGSGTRLTVV.

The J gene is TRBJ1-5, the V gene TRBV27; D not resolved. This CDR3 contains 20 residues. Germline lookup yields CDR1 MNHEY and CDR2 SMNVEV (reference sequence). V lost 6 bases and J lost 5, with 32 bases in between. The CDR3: CASRFNVFCYPLPTDQPQHF. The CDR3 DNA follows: TGTGCCAGCAGGTTTAACGTCTTTTGTTATCCTCTACCAACTGATCAGCCCCAGCATTTT.

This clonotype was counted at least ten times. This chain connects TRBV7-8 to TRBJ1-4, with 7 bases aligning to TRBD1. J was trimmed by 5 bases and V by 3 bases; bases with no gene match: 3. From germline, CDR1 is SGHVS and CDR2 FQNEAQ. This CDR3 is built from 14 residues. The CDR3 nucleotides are TGTGCCAGCAGCTTTAGACAGGGCAATGAAAAACTGTTTTTT. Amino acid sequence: CASSFRQGNEKLFF.

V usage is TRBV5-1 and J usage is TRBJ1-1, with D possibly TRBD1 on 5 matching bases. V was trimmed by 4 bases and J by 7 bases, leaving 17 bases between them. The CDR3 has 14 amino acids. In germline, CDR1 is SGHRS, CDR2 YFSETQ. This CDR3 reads CASSREGPKNEAFF. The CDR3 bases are TGCGCCAGCAGCCGTGAGGGGCCCAAGAATGAAGCTTTCTTT.

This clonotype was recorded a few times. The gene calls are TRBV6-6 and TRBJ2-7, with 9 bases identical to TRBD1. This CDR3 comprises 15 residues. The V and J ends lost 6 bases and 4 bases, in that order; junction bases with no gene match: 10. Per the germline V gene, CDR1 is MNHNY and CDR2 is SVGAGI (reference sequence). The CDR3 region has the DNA TGTGCCAGCAGCCACACAGGGGGCGCGATATACGAGCAGTACTTC. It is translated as CASSHTGGAIYEQYF.

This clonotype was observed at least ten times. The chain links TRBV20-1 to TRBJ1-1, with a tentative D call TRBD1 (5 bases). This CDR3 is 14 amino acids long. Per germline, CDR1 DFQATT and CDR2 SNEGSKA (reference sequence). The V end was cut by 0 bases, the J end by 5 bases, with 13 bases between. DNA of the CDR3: TGCAGTGCTAGAGATGCCGGCCGGGGGACTGAAGCTTTCTTT. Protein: CSARDAGRGTEAFF.

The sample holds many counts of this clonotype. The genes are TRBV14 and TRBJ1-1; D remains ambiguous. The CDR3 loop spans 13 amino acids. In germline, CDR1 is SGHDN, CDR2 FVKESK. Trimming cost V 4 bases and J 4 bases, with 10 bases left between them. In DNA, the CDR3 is TGTGCCAGCAGCCGTCAGCGGGCCACTGAAGCTTTCTTT. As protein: CASSRQRATEAFF.

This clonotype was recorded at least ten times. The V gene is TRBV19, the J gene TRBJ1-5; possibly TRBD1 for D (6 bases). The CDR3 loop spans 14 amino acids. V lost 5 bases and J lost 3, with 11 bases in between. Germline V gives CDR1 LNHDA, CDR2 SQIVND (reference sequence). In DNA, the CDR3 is TGTGCCAGTAGTGCCGGACAGTACAATCAGCCCCAGCATTTT. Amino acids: CASSAGQYNQPQHF.